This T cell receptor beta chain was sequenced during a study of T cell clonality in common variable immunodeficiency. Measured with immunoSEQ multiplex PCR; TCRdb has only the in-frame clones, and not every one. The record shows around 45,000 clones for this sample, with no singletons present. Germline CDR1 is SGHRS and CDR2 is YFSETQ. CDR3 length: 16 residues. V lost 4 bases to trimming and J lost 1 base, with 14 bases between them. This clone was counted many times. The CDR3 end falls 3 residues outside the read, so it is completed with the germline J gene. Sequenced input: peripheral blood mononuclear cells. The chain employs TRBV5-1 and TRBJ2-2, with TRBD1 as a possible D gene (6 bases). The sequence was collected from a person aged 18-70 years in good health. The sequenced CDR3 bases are TGCGCCAGCAGCGTCTCCGGGACAAGGAACACCGGGGAG. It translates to CASSVSGTRNTGE. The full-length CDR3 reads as CASSVSGTRNTGELFF.